Listed below are T cell receptor beta chains from one sample, sequenced in a study of blood T cell repertoires in COVID-19. Some clones are missing from TCRdb's copy, which holds only in-frame ones; the method was immunoSEQ multiplex PCR. The table records 53,000 or so clones, approximately 90% of them present only once. The material sequenced was peripheral blood. The receptors originated from an elderly man with acute or convalescent COVID-19. The CDR3 runs from the conserved cysteine through the conserved F or W. D genes are given only for firm matches. Expanded clones get a size class; other rows say once, few or many, or leave the size out.

V gene,D gene,J gene,clone size,CDR3 DNA,CDR3 protein
TRBV7-9,.,TRBJ1-6,.,TGTGCCAGCAGCCCTAACAGGCCTGCCTATAATTCACCCCTCCACTTT,CASSPNRPAYNSPLHF
TRBV7-6,.,TRBJ2-1,.,TGTGCCAGCAGCCTAGGGCAGGGGTTCGTAAATGAGCAGTTCTTC,CASSLGQGFVNEQFF
TRBV5-4,.,TRBJ1-1,.,TGTGCCAGCAGCTTAGGGGGGGTCCCTGAAGCTTTCTTT,CASSLGGVPEAFF
TRBV4-2,TRBD2,TRBJ2-2,.,TGTGCCAGCAGCCCGGGACTACAAAACACCGGGGAGCTGTTTTTT,CASSPGLQNTGELFF
TRBV30,TRBD1,TRBJ1-5,.,TGTGCCTGGAGTGTACTGGGACAACAGGGGCTGGGACAGCCCCAGCATTTT,CAWSVLGQQGLGQPQHF
TRBV3-1/TRBV3-2,TRBD2,TRBJ2-1,.,TGTGCCAGCAGCCAAGATGGGAGCAGCGGGGGGTACAATGAGCAGTTCTTC,CASSQDGSSGGYNEQFF
TRBV5-1,.,TRBJ1-2,.,TGCGCCAGCAGCTTGTCAGGGCTCTATGGCTACACCTTC,CASSLSGLYGYTF
TRBV7-9,.,TRBJ1-3,.,TGTGCCAGCAGCCCAGAATCAACAGGGACAGGAAACACCATATATTTT,CASSPESTGTGNTIYF
TRBV5-1,TRBD1,TRBJ1-1,.,TGCGCCAGCAGCGGAAGGACAGGGGGCGGCACTGAAGCTTTCTTT,CASSGRTGGGTEAFF
TRBV19,.,TRBJ1-1,.,TGTGCCAGTAGTACCCAAGCGAGCACTGAAGCTTTCTTT,CASSTQASTEAFF
TRBV9,.,TRBJ1-2,.,TGTGCCAGCAGCGTAGGGGGACCGGGGGTGGGGAGATCGGGCTACACCTTC,CASSVGGPGVGRSGYTF
TRBV5-8,.,TRBJ1-4,.,TGTGCCAGCAGTTCCGTCTGGGGGCAAACTAATGAAAAACTGTTTTTT,CASSSVWGQTNEKLFF
TRBV7-2,TRBD2,TRBJ2-5,.,TGTGCCAGCAGCGTACAGATTCAAACTAGCGGGGGCCCCGGGGAGACCCAGTACTTC,CASSVQIQTSGGPGETQYF
TRBV2,TRBD1,TRBJ1-1,.,TGTGCCAGCAGCAGACAGGGACGGAACACTGAAGCTTTCTTT,CASSRQGRNTEAFF
TRBV10-1,TRBD1,TRBJ2-3,.,TGCGCCAGCAGTGAATACAGGGGGCGTACAGATACGCAGTATTTT,CASSEYRGRTDTQYF
TRBV9,TRBD1,TRBJ1-5,.,TGTGCCAGCAGCGAGACAGGGAATAGCAATCAGCCCCAGCATTTT,CASSETGNSNQPQHF
TRBV10-2,TRBD1,TRBJ1-6,.,TGCGCCAGCACGGGACAGGGAGGGAGCACCCTCCACTTT,CASTGQGGSTLHF
TRBV18,.,TRBJ2-3,.,TGTGCCAGCTCACCGGATCAGGGTCGACGACATACGCAGTATTTT,CASSPDQGRRHTQYF
TRBV19,.,TRBJ1-5,.,TGTGCCAGTAGTCAGACCACGGGGGAGGGAGCTAGCAATCAGCCCCAGCATTTT,CASSQTTGEGASNQPQHF
TRBV5-4,.,TRBJ2-2,.,TGTGCCACCAACAAGATGGAGGCCTCGAACACCGGGGAGCTGTTTTTT,CATNKMEASNTGELFF
TRBV12-3/TRBV12-4,.,TRBJ2-7,.,TGTGCCAGCAGTCCAGGGGTTGGCCACGAGCAGTACTTC,CASSPGVGHEQYF
TRBV6-1,TRBD1,TRBJ2-4,.,TGTGCCAGCAGTGTAGTAGGGGGCTCAGCCAAAAACATTCAGTACTTC,CASSVVGGSAKNIQYF
TRBV7-9,.,TRBJ2-1,.,TGTGCCAGCAGCGCTACTGGTAACAATGAGCAGTTCTTC,CASSATGNNEQFF
TRBV6-2/TRBV6-3,.,TRBJ2-1,.,TGTGCCAGCAGTTACGAGGGTAGCTCCTACAATGAGCAGTTCTTC,CASSYEGSSYNEQFF
TRBV5-4,.,TRBJ1-5,.,TGTGCCAGCAGCCTGGATGGGGGCCTCGCGCCCCGGCATTTT,CASSLDGGLAPRHF
TRBV7-2,.,TRBJ1-5,few,TGTGCCAGCAGCTTAGGGGGGGGGTTGGATCAGCCCCAGCATTTT,CASSLGGGLDQPQHF
TRBV15,.,TRBJ1-4,.,TGTGCCACCAGCAGAGACGGGGGAGATAATGAAAAACTGTTTTTT,CATSRDGGDNEKLFF
TRBV28,TRBD1,TRBJ1-3,.,TGTGCCAGCAGTAACACAGGGGGGTTACGAAACACCATATATTTT,CASSNTGGLRNTIYF
TRBV14,.,TRBJ1-6,.,TGTGCCAGCAGCCAAGAAAGGAGGGTATCACCCCTCCACTTT,CASSQERRVSPLHF
TRBV9,.,TRBJ2-7,.,TGTGCCAGCAGCTCTCAAGGGTTGAGGGACGAGCAGTACTTC,CASSSQGLRDEQYF
TRBV5-8,TRBD1,TRBJ2-3,.,TGTGCCAGCAGTTTGCGGGGGACAGGGGGCATAGATACGCAGTATTTT,CASSLRGTGGIDTQYF
TRBV15,TRBD1,TRBJ1-5,.,TGTGCCACCAGCAGAGAAAGGACAGGGGGTCATCAGCCCCAGCATTTT,CATSRERTGGHQPQHF
TRBV24-1,.,TRBJ1-2,.,TGTGCCACCAGTCAAGCGTCTAACTATGGCTACACCTTC,CATSQASNYGYTF
TRBV5-1,TRBD1,TRBJ1-6,.,TGCGCCAGCAAGCCGGGTGTGGGACAGGGAAATAATTCACCCCTCCACTTT,CASKPGVGQGNNSPLHF
TRBV11-2,.,TRBJ2-2,.,TGTGCCAGCAGCTTATCGGGGACGAACACCGGGGAGCTGTTTTTT,CASSLSGTNTGELFF
TRBV9,.,TRBJ2-7,.,TGTGCCAGCAGCGTAAGGGGCGAAGTATCCGAGCAGTACTTC,CASSVRGEVSEQYF
TRBV25-1,.,TRBJ2-5,.,TGTGCCAGCAGTGAATGGGACATGAGTGAGACCCAGTACTTC,CASSEWDMSETQYF
TRBV3-1/TRBV3-2,TRBD2,TRBJ2-1,.,TGTGCCAGCAGCCACGCCGGGCCTAGCGGGGTAAATGAGCAGTTCTTC,CASSHAGPSGVNEQFF
TRBV12-5,TRBD1,TRBJ2-5,.,TGTGCTAGTGCCCGGGGAACAGGGGGCTTGGAGACCCAGTACTTC,CASARGTGGLETQYF
TRBV6-5,TRBD1,TRBJ1-2,.,TGTGCCAGCAAAGTATCCGGGACAGGGGGCTATGGCTACACCTTC,CASKVSGTGGYGYTF
TRBV19,TRBD2,TRBJ2-1,once,TGTGCCAGCTCCGCTAGCGGGGGGGCGGGGAATGAGCAGTTCTTC,CASSASGGAGNEQFF
TRBV19,.,TRBJ2-7,.,TGTGCCAGTAGTATGGGCAACTCCTACGAGCAGTACTTC,CASSMGNSYEQYF
TRBV10-1,.,TRBJ1-1,.,TGCGCCAGCAGTGAGTCCGGGAGGAGGACTGAAGCTTTCTTT,CASSESGRRTEAFF
TRBV19,TRBD1,TRBJ1-5,.,TGTGCCAGTAGTTACTTGACAGGTACGGGACAGAATCAGCCCCAGCATTTT,CASSYLTGTGQNQPQHF
TRBV7-2,.,TRBJ1-2,.,TGTGCCAGCAGCTTCTCAACAGGGAACTATGGCTACACCTTC,CASSFSTGNYGYTF
TRBV6-5,.,TRBJ1-2,.,TGTGCCAGCAGTAACGGACTGACTAACTATGGCTACACCTTC,CASSNGLTNYGYTF
TRBV6-5,.,TRBJ1-2,.,TGTGCCAGCAGAAGCAGCACAGGGACCTATGGCTACACCTTC,CASRSSTGTYGYTF
TRBV6-5,.,TRBJ1-2,.,TGTGCCAGCAGTTACTCGTATGGGGGCGGCTACACCTTC,CASSYSYGGGYTF
TRBV10-3,.,TRBJ1-2,.,TGTGCCATCAGTGAGTCGCGAAGTAACTATGGCTACACCTTC,CAISESRSNYGYTF
TRBV10-3,TRBD1,TRBJ1-1,.,TGTGCCATCAGAAACGGCGGACAGGGGGCCACTGAAGCTTTCTTT,CAIRNGGQGATEAFF